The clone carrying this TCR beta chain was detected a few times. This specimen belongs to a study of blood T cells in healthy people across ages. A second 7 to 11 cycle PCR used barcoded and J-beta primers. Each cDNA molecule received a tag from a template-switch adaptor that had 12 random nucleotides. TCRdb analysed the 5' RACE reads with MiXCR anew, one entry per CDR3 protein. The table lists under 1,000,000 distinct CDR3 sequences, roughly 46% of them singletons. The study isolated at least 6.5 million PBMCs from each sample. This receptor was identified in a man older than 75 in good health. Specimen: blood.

In DNA, the CDR3 is TGTGCCAGCAGTCCCAGGACAGGGAGGGGGGATGAGCAGTTCTTC. Protein: CASSPRTGRGDEQFF. The rearrangement joins TRBV12-3 or TRBV12-4 to TRBJ2-1; TRBD1 might be the D (8 bases). Trimming cost V 5 bases and J 8 bases, with 19 bases left between them. The CDR3 is 15 amino acids.